The rows below give T cell receptor beta chains drawn from one sample of a study of shared clonotypes between healthy human individuals. Produced via immunoSEQ multiplex PCR; TCRdb's table is partial and in-frame only. Of 2 million to 2.5 million clones in the sample, approximately 95% were seen once. Sequencing was performed on naive CD4+ T cells from PBMCs. The receptors here all came from a man between 18 and 29 years old in good health. Some clones in this sample may be carry-over from other donors' samples. Both conserved end residues are trimmed from each CDR3. Clone sizes are given selectively: once, few, many, or a class where the clone is expanded.

size: .
V: TRBV19
CDR3: ASLTPTADTQY

size: once
V: TRBV4-1
CDR3: ASSQPRQGSTEAF

size: .
V: TRBV7-9
CDR3: ASSPSRSGQETQY

size: .
V: TRBV2
CDR3: ASSRTGDGYT

size: .
V: TRBV7-3
CDR3: ASSRQGAGTDTQY

size: .
V: TRBV11-2
CDR3: ASSKGGREGNQPQH

size: .
V: TRBV10-3
CDR3: AISPRGVEQY

size: .
V: TRBV2
CDR3: ASSPGLARLY

size: .
V: TRBV9
CDR3: ASSDGLAGVDTQY

size: once
V: TRBV25-1
CDR3: ASSERQRQNTEAF

size: .
V: TRBV28
CDR3: ASSSQGSGANVLT

size: .
V: TRBV5-1
CDR3: ASSPRAPGTRDEQY

size: .
V: TRBV7-8
CDR3: ASSLVVNTGELF

size: few
V: TRBV7-9
CDR3: ASSGGTGNQPQH

size: once
V: TRBV11-2
CDR3: ASRKPGRKDPYEQY

size: .
V: TRBV5-1
CDR3: ASGTQGKNTEAF

size: .
V: TRBV7-9
CDR3: ASSFAGSYEQY

size: .
V: TRBV29-1
CDR3: SVEEDRNTEAF

size: .
V: TRBV28
CDR3: ASRQGGSYNEQF

size: .
V: TRBV28
CDR3: ASSLWGTSGRNIQY

size: .
V: TRBV5-4
CDR3: ASSWDRATSYEQY

size: .
V: TRBV9
CDR3: ASSVVGFYAEGYNEQF

size: .
V: TRBV2
CDR3: ASSEAGLAEKQF

size: .
V: TRBV5-4
CDR3: ASSSPDRRSTGELF

size: .
V: TRBV28
CDR3: ASSFLSTGHQETQY